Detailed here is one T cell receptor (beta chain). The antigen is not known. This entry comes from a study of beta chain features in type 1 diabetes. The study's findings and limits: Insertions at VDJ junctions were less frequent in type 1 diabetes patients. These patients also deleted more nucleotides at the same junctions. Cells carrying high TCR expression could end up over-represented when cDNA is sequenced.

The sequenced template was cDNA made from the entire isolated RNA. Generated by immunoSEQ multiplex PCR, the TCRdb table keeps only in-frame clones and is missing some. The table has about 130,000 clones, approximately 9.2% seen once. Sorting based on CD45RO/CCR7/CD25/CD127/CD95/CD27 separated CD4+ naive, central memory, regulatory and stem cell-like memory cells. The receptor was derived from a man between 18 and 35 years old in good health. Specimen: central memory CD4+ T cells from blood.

This chain's CDR3 is CASSIDGGQPQHF. Here the CDR3 DNA reads TGTGCCAGTAGTATTGATGGGGGCCAGCCCCAGCATTTT. This chain connects TRBV19 to TRBJ1-5; weak D call: TRBD1 (6 bases). This CDR3 contains 13 residues. V was trimmed by 3 bases and J by 7 bases, leaving 10 bases between them. Germline V gene data show CDR1 as LNHDA and CDR2 as SQIVND (reference sequence).